The 17 T cell receptor beta chains below come from one sample, sequenced in a study of shared clonotypes between healthy human individuals. Libraries were prepared by immunoSEQ multiplex PCR; TCRdb keeps only in-frame clonotypes and omits some of them. The sample has hundreds of thousands of clones, about 73% seen once. The sample was memory CD4+ T cells sorted from blood. Subset defined: CD45RA-negative fraction. Source of these receptors: a man aged 30-40 years in good health.

V gene TRBV29-1 combines with J gene TRBJ2-4, with D perhaps TRBD1 (6 bases). The CDR3 extends over 12 amino acids. The germline V and J ends were trimmed by 6 bases and 6 bases, with 12 bases remaining between them. The germline V gene encodes CDR1 SQVTM and CDR2 ANQGSEA. The CDR3 spells CSVFLDRNIQYF. The CDR3 nucleotides read TGCAGCGTATTTTTGGACAGAAACATTCAGTACTTC.

V usage is TRBV5-4 and J usage is TRBJ2-3; 10 bases fit TRBD2. The CDR3 extends over 17 amino acids. J was trimmed by 2 bases and V by 3 bases; bases with no gene match: 9. Germline V gene sequence: CDR1 SGHNT, CDR2 YYREEE (reference sequence). Here the CDR3 reads CASSSSLSGRATDTQYF. For the CDR3, the DNA is TGTGCCAGCAGCTCGAGCCTAAGCGGGAGGGCCACAGATACGCAGTATTTT.

The V gene is TRBV18, the J gene TRBJ2-1; 10 positions agree with TRBD2. The CDR3 runs 15 residues. Germline trimming cut 6 bases from V and 6 bases from J; bases unmatched to any gene: 8. Germline values: CDR1 KGHSH, CDR2 LQKENI. In nucleotides, the CDR3 is TGTGCCAGCTCCCCGACCCTAGCGGGAGTCAATGAGCAGTTCTTC. This translates into CASSPTLAGVNEQFF.

CDR3 protein: CASSQNLYTDTQYF. CDR3 DNA sequence: TGCGCCAGCAGTCAAAACCTGTACACAGATACGCAGTATTTT. The rearrangement joins TRBV10-1 to TRBJ2-3; no firm D call. The CDR3 extends over 14 amino acids. V was shortened by 5 bases and J by 2 bases, with 11 bases between the two germline ends. Germline lookup yields CDR1 WNHNN and CDR2 SYGVQD (reference sequence).

This clone showed up just a few times. The V call is TRBV7-8, the J call TRBJ1-4; D call uncertain. V lost 5 bases to trimming and J lost 8 bases, with 12 bases between them. The CDR3 is 13 amino acids. Germline loops: CDR1 SGHVS, CDR2 FQNEAQ. CDR3 protein: CASSLYPREKLFF. The CDR3 coding sequence is TGTGCCAGCAGCCTTTATCCTAGGGAAAAACTGTTTTTT.

V is TRBV4-3 and J is TRBJ1-2; tentative D call: TRBD1 (5 bases). Between the trimmed V and J ends, which lost 0 bases and 4 bases, there was a span of 12 bases. The CDR3 loop spans 15 amino acids. Germline V CDR1 and CDR2: LGHNA, YSLEER. The CDR3 loop reads CASSQDTQGIYGYTF. The CDR3 DNA follows: TGCGCCAGCAGCCAAGATACGCAGGGAATCTATGGCTACACCTTC.

The rearrangement links TRBV4-3 to TRBJ1-2; D unclear. CDR1 is LGHNA, CDR2 YSLEER, per germline. This CDR3 is built from 14 residues. V was cut by 0 bases and J by 6 bases, with 11 bases left in between. CDR3 DNA sequence: TGCGCCAGCAGCCAAGACCCAACGTCTAATGGCTACACCTTC. This gives the protein CASSQDPTSNGYTF.

This clone appeared once. The chain is built from TRBV7-3 and TRBJ2-2; no firm D call. The V gene's germline CDR1 is SGHTA and CDR2 FQGTGA. Trimming pared 5 bases from V and 5 bases from J, leaving 12 bases between. CDR3 length: 14 residues. The CDR3 DNA is TGTGCCAGCAGCCCCCTCCCCAGGACCGGGGAGCTGTTTTTT. Translating gives CASSPLPRTGELFF.

The chain employs TRBV4-2 and TRBJ2-1; D tentatively fits TRBD1 or TRBD2 (6 bases each). The V end lost 0 bases, the J end lost 4 bases, and 13 bases lay between the germline ends. CDR3 length: 16 residues. The germline gives CDR1 LGHNA, CDR2 YNFKEQ. CDR3 DNA: TGTGCCAGCAGCCAAGATCAGGGGCGGGATTACAATGAGCAGTTCTTC. Amino acids: CASSQDQGRDYNEQFF.

This rearrangement joins TRBV6-1 to TRBJ2-7; 10 nucleotides line up with TRBD1. This CDR3 contains 17 residues. The V gene end was trimmed by 0 bases and the J gene end by 2 bases; junction bases not matched to a gene: 7. Germline values: CDR1 MNHNS, CDR2 SASEGT. The CDR3 coding sequence is TGTGCCAGCAGTGAAGCAGAGGTGGGGACAGGGGCCTACGAGCAGTACTTC. Its translation is CASSEAEVGTGAYEQYF.

The rearrangement links TRBV9 to TRBJ2-7; possible D gene TRBD2, 7 bases. Trimming removed 4 bases at V and 12 bases at J, with 20 bases between. Germline values: CDR1 SGDLS, CDR2 YYNGEE. This CDR3 spans 13 amino acids. CDR3 bases: TGTGCCAGCAGCCGTACCGTCGGGGGGCTGATGTACTTC. Translating it yields CASSRTVGGLMYF.

This clone came up a few times. Different DNA sequences within this sample yield the same CDR3. This chain connects TRBV11-2 to TRBJ1-5; D remains unclear. The CDR3 has 13 residues. The germline CDR1 and CDR2 sequences are SGHAT and FQNNGV. Deletions cut 5 bases from V and 2 bases from J, with 7 bases between. CDR3 in amino acids: CASSPGGNQPQHF. In DNA, the CDR3 is TGTGCCAGCAGCCCCGGGGGCAATCAGCCCCAGCATTTT.

J is TRBJ2-5 and V is TRBV19; tentative D call: TRBD2 (5 bases). Trimming took 7 bases from V and 2 from J, leaving 11 bases between them. The CDR3 is 13 amino acids. Germline V gene data show CDR1 as LNHDA and CDR2 as SQIVND (reference sequence). This CDR3 is CASMRVGQETQYF. The CDR3 DNA reads as TGTGCCAGTATGAGGGTAGGGCAAGAGACCCAGTACTTC.

This chain connects TRBV5-1 to TRBJ2-2; TRBD1 agrees at 11 bases. The CDR3 sequence is 14 residues long. After removal of 4 bases from V and 8 bases from J, the junction contained 4 bases not matched to a gene. Germline CDR1 reads SGHRS; CDR2 reads YFSETQ. CDR3 sequence: CASSPDRGQGELFF. The CDR3 DNA sequence: TGCGCCAGCAGCCCGGACAGGGGGCAGGGGGAGCTGTTTTTT.

The chain is built from TRBV5-1 and TRBJ2-1; D gene uncertain. The CDR3 is 14 amino acids. The V gene lost 5 bases and the J gene lost 9 bases, with 18 bases spanning the gap. Germline loops: CDR1 SGHRS, CDR2 YFSETQ. This CDR3 is CASRSLQSASEQFF. DNA of the CDR3: TGCGCCAGCAGGTCCCTACAATCGGCCAGTGAGCAGTTCTTC.

The chain employs TRBV6-5 and TRBJ1-2, with D unresolved. The CDR3 length is 11 residues. The germline V gene has CDR1 MNHEY and CDR2 SVGAGI. The V gene lost 6 bases and the J gene lost 4 bases, with 6 bases spanning the gap. The CDR3 sequence is CASRSIYGYTF. The CDR3 coding sequence is TGTGCCAGCAGGTCCATCTATGGCTACACCTTC.

CDR3 nucleotide sequence: TGTGCCAGTAGTATTACAGGGGCTGGGGCCAACGTCCTGACTTTC. Amino acids: CASSITGAGANVLTF. This chain uses TRBV19 with TRBJ2-6; TRBD1 matches at 7 bases. The CDR3 is made up of 15 amino acids. V dropped 3 bases and J dropped 2; count of bases not matched to a gene: 1. Germline V gives CDR1 LNHDA, CDR2 SQIVND (reference sequence).